This TCR beta chain stems from a study of vaccination and CD4 T cells after COVID-19. Concerning this clonotype: Antigen: not known. An end of the junction differs from the germline gene, which may be a read error.

This CDR3 is 17 amino acids long. The Oncomine TCR Beta short-read assay was what sequenced the DNA obtained from cultured CD4+ T cells. From the PCR reads, TCRdb called clonotypes with MiXCR, one entry per CDR3 protein. In the table there are fewer than 15,000 distinct CDR3 sequences, roughly 45% of which are singletons. As to treatment: roughly ten-day PBMC culture with coronavirus spike peptide pools or control peptides (ViraFEST assay). The sequences come from CD4+ T cells from blood, cultured in vitro, collected after SARS-CoV-2 vaccination. The chain recombines TRBV5-3 with TRBJ1-2; 9 bases fit TRBD1. Being an ORF, TRBV5-3 has a function that is uncertain. This clonotype was obtained from a human donor who had recovered from COVID-19. The CDR3 is CASSLSSAGQGFYGYTF. The CDR3, as DNA: TGTGCCAGCAGCTTGAGTTCGGCGGGACAGGGCTTCTATGGCTACACCTTC.